This TCR beta chain was captured in a study of T cell responses to AZD1222 COVID-19 vaccine. General observations from the study: When two AZD1222 doses had been given, Spike-specific TCR breadth and depth rose. It was only after the peak T cell response that any repertoires were sampled. White British donors predominated, females outnumbered males, and clonal diversity was possibly underestimated. CD4 TCRs associated with vaccination spanned spike, dominating at 160-218 and 743-854.

Germline CDR1 and CDR2: MNHNY and SVGAGI (reference sequence). V lost 6 bases and J 8 bases, leaving 16 bases between the germline ends. The CDR3 sequence is 13 residues long. Worth noting for this clone: Its antigen is not identified. Different DNA sequences within this sample yield the same CDR3.

Using immunoSEQ multiplex PCR, the repertoire was profiled, and TCRdb retains in-frame clones only, with some absent. The sample has about 130,000 clones, more than 90% seen once; the top ten hold about 1.1%. The chain is built from TRBV6-6 and TRBJ1-1; D is possibly TRBD1 (6 bases). The sequences come from peripheral blood, collected 28 days after the second AZD1222 dose. The receptor was derived from an adult who received the AZD1222 COVID-19 vaccine. The CDR3 nucleotides are TGTGCCAGCAGCCCTACAGGGAGAGTGGAAGCTTTCTTT. Amino acids: CASSPTGRVEAFF.